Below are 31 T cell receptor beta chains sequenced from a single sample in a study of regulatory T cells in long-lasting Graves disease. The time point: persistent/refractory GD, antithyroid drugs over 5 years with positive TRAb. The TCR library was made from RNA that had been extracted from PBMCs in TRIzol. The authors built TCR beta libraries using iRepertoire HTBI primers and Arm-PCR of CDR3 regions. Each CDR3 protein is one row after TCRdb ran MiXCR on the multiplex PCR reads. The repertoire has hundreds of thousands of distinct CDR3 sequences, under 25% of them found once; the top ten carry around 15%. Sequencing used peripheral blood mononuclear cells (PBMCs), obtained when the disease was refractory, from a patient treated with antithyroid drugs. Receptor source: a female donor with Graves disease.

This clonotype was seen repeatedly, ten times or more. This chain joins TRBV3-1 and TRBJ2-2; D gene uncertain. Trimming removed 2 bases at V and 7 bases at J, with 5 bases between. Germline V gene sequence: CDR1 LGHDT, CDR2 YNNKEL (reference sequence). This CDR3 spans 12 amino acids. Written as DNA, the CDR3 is TGTGCCAGCAGCCAATTAAGCGGGGAGCTGTTTTTT. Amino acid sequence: CASSQLSGELFF.

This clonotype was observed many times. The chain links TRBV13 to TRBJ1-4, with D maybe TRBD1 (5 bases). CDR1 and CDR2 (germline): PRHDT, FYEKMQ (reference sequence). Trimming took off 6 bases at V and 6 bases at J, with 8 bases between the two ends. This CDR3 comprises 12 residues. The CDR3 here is CASRGGDEKLFF. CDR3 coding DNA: TGTGCCAGCAGAGGAGGGGATGAAAAACTGTTTTTT.

The CDR3 DNA reads TGCAGCGCAGGAGACTCTAGCGGGATTCTGATTGAGCAGTTCTTC. Translated: CSAGDSSGILIEQFF. The chain uses TRBV29-1 and TRBJ2-1; 9 bases map to TRBD2. The CDR3 has 15 amino acids. Germline-derived CDR1 and CDR2 are SQVTM and ANQGSEA. Losses at the gene ends were 7 bases for V and 9 bases for J; bases not matched to a gene: 16.

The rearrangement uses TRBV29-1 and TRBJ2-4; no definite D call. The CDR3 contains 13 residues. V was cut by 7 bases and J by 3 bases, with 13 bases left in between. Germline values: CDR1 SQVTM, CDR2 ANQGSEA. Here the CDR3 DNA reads TGCAGCGCCGCCCCTCCCGGCAAAAACATTCAGTACTTC. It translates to CSAAPPGKNIQYF.

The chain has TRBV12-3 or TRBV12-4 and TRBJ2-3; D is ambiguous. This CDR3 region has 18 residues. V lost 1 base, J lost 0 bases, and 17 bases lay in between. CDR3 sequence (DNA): TGTGCCAGCAGTTTAGGTTATTACAGCTTACTTAGCACAGATACGCAGTATTTT. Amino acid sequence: CASSLGYYSLLSTDTQYF.

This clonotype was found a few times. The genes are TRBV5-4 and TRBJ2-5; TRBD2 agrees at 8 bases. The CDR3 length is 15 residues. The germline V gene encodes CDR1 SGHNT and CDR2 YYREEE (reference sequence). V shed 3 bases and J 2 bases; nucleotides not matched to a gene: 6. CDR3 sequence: CASSSSGSGQETQYF. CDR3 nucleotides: TGTGCCAGCAGCTCAAGCGGGAGCGGACAAGAGACCCAGTACTTC.

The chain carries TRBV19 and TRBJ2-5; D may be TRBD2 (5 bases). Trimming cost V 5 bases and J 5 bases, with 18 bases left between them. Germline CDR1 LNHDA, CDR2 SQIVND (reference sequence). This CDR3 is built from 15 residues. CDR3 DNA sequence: TGTGCCAGTAGTCCCCGCGGGTTGGGGTCGGAGACCCAGTACTTC. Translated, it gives CASSPRGLGSETQYF. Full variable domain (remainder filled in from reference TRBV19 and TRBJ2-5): DGGITQSPKYLFRKEGQNVTLSCEQNLNHDAMYWYRQDPGQGLRLIYYSQIVNDFQKGDIAEGYSVSREKKESFPLTVTSAQKNPTAFYLCASSPRGLGSETQYFGPGTRLLVL.

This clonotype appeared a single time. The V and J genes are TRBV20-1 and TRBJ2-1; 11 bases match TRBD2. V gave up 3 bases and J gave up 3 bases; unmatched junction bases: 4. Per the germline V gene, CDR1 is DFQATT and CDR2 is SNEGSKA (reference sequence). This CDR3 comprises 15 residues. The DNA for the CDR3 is TGCAGTGCTAGCCAACTAGCGGGAGTCTACAATGAGCAGTTCTTC. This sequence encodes CSASQLAGVYNEQFF.

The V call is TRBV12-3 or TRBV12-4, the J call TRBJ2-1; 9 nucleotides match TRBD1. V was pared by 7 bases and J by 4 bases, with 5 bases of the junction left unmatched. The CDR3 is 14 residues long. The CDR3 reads CASIPGQGYNEQFF. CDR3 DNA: TGTGCCAGCATCCCGGGACAGGGATACAATGAGCAGTTCTTC.

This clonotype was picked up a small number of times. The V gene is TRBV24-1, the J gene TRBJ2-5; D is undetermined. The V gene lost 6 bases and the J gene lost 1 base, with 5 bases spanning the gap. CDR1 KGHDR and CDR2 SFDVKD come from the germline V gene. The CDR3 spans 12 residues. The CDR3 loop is CATSQSQETQYF. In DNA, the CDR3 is TGTGCCACCAGTCAAAGCCAAGAGACCCAGTACTTC.

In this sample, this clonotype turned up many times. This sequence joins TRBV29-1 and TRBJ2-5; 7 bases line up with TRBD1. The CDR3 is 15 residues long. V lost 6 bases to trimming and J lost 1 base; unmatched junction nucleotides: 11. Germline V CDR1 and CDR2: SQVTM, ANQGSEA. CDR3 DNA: TGCAGCGTAAGTAGGACAGGTGTCCTCCAAGAGACCCAGTACTTC. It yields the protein CSVSRTGVLQETQYF.

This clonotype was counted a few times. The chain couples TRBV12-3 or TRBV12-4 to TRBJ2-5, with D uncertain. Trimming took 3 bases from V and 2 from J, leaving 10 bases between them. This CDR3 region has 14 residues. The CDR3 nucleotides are TGTGCCAGCAGTTTTTTCCCGCGGCAAGAGACCCAGTACTTC. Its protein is CASSFFPRQETQYF.

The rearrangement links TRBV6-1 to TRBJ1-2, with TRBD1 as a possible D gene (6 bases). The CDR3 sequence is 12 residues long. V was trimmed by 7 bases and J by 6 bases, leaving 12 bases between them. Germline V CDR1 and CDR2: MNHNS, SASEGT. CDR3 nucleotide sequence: TGTGCCAGCACCGAACAGGGAGATGGCTACACCTTC. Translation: CASTEQGDGYTF.

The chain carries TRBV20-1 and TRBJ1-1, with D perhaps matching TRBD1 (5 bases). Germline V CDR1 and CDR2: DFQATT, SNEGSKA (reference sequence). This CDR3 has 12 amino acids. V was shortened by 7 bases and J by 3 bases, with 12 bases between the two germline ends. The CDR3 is CSVGAPDTEAFF. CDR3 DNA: TGCAGTGTTGGGGCGCCTGACACTGAAGCTTTCTTT.

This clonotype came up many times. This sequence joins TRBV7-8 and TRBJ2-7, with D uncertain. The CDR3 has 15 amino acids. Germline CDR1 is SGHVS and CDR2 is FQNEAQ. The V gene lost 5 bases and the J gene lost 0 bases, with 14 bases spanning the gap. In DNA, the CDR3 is TGTGCCAGCAGCCAAAGTGGTACAGCCTCCTACGAGCAGTACTTC. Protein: CASSQSGTASYEQYF.

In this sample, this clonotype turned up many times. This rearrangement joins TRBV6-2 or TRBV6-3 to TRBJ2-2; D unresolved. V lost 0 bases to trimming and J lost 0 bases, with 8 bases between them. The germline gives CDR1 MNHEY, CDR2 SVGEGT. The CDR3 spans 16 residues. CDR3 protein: CASSYSILANTGELFF. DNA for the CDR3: TGTGCCAGCAGTTACTCGATCCTAGCGAACACCGGGGAGCTGTTTTTT.

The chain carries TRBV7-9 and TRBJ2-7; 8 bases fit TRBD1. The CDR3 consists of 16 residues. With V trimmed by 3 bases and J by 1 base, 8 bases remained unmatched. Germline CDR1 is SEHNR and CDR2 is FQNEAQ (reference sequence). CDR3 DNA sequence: TGTGCCAGCAGCTTGCAGACGGGACAGGCGTCCTACGAGCAGTACTTC. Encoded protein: CASSLQTGQASYEQYF.

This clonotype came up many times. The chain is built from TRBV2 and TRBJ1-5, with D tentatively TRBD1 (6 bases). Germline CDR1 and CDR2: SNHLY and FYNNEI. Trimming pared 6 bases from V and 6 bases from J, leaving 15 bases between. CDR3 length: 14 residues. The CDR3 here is CASRPDRTGQPQHF. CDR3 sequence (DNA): TGTGCCAGCAGACCCGACAGGACGGGTCAGCCCCAGCATTTT.

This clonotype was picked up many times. The CDR3, as DNA: TGTGCCACCAGCGGCGAGAGGGAAGTCACCTACGAGCAGTACTTC. This encodes CATSGEREVTYEQYF. This chain joins TRBV15 and TRBJ2-7; tentatively, D is TRBD2 (5 bases). V lost 5 bases and J lost 2, with 16 bases in between. CDR1 is LNHNV and CDR2 is YYDKDF in the germline V gene (reference sequence). The CDR3 covers 15 residues.

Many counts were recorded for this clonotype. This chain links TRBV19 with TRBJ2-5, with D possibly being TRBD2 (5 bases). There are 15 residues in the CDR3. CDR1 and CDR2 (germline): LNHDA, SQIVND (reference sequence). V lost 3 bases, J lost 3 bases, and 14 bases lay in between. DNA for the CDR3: TGTGCCAGTAGTATCTCCGGGGTCAGGAAAGAGACCCAGTACTTC. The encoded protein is CASSISGVRKETQYF.

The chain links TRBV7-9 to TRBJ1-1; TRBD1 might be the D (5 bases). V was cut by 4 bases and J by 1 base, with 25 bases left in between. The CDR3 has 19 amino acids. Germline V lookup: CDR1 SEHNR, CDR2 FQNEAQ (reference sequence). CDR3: CASSSANLGTDRSNTEAFF. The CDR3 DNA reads TGTGCCAGCAGCTCCGCGAACCTGGGGACCGATAGATCGAACACTGAAGCTTTCTTT.

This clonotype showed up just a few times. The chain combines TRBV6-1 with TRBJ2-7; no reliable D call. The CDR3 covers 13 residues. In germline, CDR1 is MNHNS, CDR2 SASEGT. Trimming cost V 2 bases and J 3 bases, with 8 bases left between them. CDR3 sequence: CASSERGNYEQYF. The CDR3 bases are TGTGCCAGCAGTGAACGTGGAAACTACGAGCAGTACTTC.

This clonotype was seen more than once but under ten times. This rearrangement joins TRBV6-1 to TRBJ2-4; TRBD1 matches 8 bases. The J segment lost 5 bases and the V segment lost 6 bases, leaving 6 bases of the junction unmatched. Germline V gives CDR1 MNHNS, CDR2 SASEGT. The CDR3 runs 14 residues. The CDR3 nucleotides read TGTGCCAGCAGAGCGACAGGGGCCGAAAACATTCAGTACTTC. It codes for CASRATGAENIQYF.

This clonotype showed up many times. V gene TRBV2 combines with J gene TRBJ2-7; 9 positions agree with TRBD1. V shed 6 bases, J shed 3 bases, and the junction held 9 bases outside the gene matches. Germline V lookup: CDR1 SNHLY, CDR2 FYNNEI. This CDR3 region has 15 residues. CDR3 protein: CASSRGQGSLYEQYF. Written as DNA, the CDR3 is TGTGCCAGCAGCCGGGGACAGGGTTCTCTCTACGAGCAGTACTTC.

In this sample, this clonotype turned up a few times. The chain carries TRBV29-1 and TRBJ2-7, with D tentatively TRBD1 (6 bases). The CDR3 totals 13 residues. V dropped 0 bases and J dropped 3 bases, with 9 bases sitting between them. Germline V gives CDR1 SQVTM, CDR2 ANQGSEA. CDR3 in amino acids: CSVEDGQIYEQYF. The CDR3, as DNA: TGCAGCGTTGAAGACGGACAGATCTACGAGCAGTACTTC.

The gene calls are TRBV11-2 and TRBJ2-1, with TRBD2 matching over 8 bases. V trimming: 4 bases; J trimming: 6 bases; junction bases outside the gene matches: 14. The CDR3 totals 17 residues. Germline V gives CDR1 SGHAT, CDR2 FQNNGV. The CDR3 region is CASSSPGGAGVGNEQFF. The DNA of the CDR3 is TGTGCCAGCAGCTCCCCGGGAGGAGCGGGAGTCGGCAATGAGCAGTTCTTC.

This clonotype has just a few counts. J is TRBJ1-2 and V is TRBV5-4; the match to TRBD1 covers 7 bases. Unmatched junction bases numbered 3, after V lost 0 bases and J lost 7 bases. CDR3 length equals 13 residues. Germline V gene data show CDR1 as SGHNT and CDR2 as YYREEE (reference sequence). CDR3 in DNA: TGTGCCAGCAGCTTGGACAGGGGACTTGGCTACACCTTC. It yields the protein CASSLDRGLGYTF.

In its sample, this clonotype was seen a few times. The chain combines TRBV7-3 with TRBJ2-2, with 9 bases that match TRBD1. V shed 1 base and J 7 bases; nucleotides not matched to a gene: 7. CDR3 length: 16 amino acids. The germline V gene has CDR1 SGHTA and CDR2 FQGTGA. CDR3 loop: CASSLMPQGAGGELFF. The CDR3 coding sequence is TGTGCCAGCAGCTTAATGCCACAGGGGGCAGGCGGGGAGCTGTTTTTT.

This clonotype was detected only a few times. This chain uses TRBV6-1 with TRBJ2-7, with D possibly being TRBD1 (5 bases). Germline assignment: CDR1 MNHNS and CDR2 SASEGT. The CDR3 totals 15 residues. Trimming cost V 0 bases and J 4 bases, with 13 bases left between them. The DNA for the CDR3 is TGTGCCAGCAGTGAAGCCTGGCAGGGTGTGTACGAGCAGTACTTC. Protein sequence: CASSEAWQGVYEQYF.

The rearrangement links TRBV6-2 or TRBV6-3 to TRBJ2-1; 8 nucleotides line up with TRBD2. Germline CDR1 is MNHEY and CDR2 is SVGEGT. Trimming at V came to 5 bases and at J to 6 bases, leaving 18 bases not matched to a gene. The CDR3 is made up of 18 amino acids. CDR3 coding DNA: TGTGCCAGCAGTGAGGGGGGCTTAGCGGGACCGGCCGGCAATGAGCAGTTCTTC. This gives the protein CASSEGGLAGPAGNEQFF.

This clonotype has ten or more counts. The CDR3 DNA follows: TGCAGCGTGGGACACCCCGAGACCCAGTACTTC. Translating gives CSVGHPETQYF. V and J are TRBV29-1 and TRBJ2-5, with D perhaps TRBD1 (6 bases). The CDR3 consists of 11 residues. Germline assignment: CDR1 SQVTM and CDR2 ANQGSEA. Trimming pared 6 bases from V and 5 bases from J, leaving 10 bases between.